This TCR beta chain was obtained from a study of blood T cell repertoires in COVID-19. Study-level background: There were acute and convalescent COVID-19 samples, and they came from the United States, Italy and Spain.

How the authors handled the data: Reference gene primer amplification gave nucleated cell count estimates. Repertoires were generated with immunoSEQ multiplex PCR, while TCRdb's copy carries only in-frame clones and drops some. The DNA was the basis for D and trimming; V, J and clone size are from that table. The top ten hold 8% to 10% of the sample, which has over 200,000 clones, approximately 90% seen once. The study recruited people aged roughly 18 to 100 years across more than 20 US areas. Symptom resolution, clearance, or two negative PCRs marked the recovered donors of Cohort 3. The CDR3 runs to 14 residues. With 3 bases removed from V and 5 bases from J, the gap between germline ends came to 13 bases. Germline CDR1 MNHEY, CDR2 SMNVEV (reference sequence).

The sequencing sample was made of PBMCs or T cells enriched from blood (not recorded which). The chain uses TRBV27 and TRBJ1-1; D is undetermined. This clonotype originated in a man in his forties or fifties who had recovered from COVID-19. CDR3 DNA: TGTGCCAGCAGTTTCGGGGATATCGCGACTGAAGCTTTCTTT. As protein: CASSFGDIATEAFF.